Each of the 20 T cell receptor beta chains below was sequenced from the same sample in a study of human T cells and chemical hapten exposure. Time point in this sample: pre-sensitization, week 0. Described treatment: therapeutic diphenylcyclopropenone sensitization with weekly scalp DPC. TCRdb passed the RACE reads through MiXCR, listing each CDR3 protein once. Found here are 270,000 or so distinct CDR3 sequences, around 7.3% of them singletons; the top ten hold more than 1%. Here the sequenced sample was whole blood, taken in connection with sensitization to the hapten diphenylcyclopropenone (DPC). The origin of the receptors is a man between 18 and 35 years old with alopecia areata. Some clones in this sample may be carry-over from other donors' samples.

This clonotype came up a few times. The J gene is TRBJ1-2, the V gene TRBV7-9; D perhaps matches TRBD1 (6 bases). The CDR3 is 15 residues long. Trimming pared 3 bases from V and 8 bases from J, leaving 19 bases between. Germline V gene sequence: CDR1 SEHNR, CDR2 FQNEAQ (reference sequence). This CDR3 reads CASSFGGRGRFGYTF. The CDR3 nucleotides read TGTGCCAGCAGCTTTGGGGGCAGGGGCAGATTCGGCTACACCTTC.

This clonotype showed up just a few times. V and J are TRBV4-2 and TRBJ2-5, with D possibly matching TRBD1 (6 bases). The germline V gene encodes CDR1 LGHNA and CDR2 YNFKEQ. The CDR3 sequence is 16 residues long. Trimming stripped 5 bases from V and 3 bases from J, with 19 bases between. The CDR3 region has the DNA TGTGCCAGCAGCGGAAAGACAGGAGTTCTAAAAGAGACCCAGTACTTC. Protein product: CASSGKTGVLKETQYF.

This rearrangement joins TRBV27 to TRBJ1-4; possible D gene TRBD1, 6 bases. V lost 5 bases and J lost 0, with 16 bases in between. Germline V CDR1 and CDR2: MNHEY, SMNVEV (reference sequence). CDR3 length: 17 residues. This CDR3 reads CASSHDRSPSTNEKLFF. CDR3 DNA: TGTGCCAGCAGTCATGACAGGAGCCCTTCAACTAATGAAAAACTGTTTTTT.

This clonotype was counted ten times or more. The chain links TRBV12-3 or TRBV12-4 to TRBJ1-4; TRBD1 agrees at 7 bases. After removal of 4 bases from V and 8 bases from J, the junction contained 7 bases not matched to a gene. The CDR3 totals 14 residues. The CDR3 is CASSSQGVREKLFF. The CDR3 DNA sequence: TGTGCCAGCAGTTCCCAGGGGGTCCGGGAAAAACTGTTTTTT.

In its sample, this clonotype was seen a few times. The gene calls are TRBV7-6 and TRBJ2-5; D is possibly TRBD1 (6 bases). The V end was cut by 0 bases, the J end by 7 bases, with 6 bases between. The length of the CDR3 is 12 residues. CDR1 is SGHVS, CDR2 FNYEAQ, per germline. CDR3 bases: TGTGCCAGCAGCTTAGCGGGGGCGACCCAGTACTTC. As protein: CASSLAGATQYF. The complete variable domain, with remaining parts taken from reference TRBV7-6 and TRBJ2-5, reads GAGVSQSPRYKVTKRGQDVALRCDPISGHVSLYWYRQALGQGPEFLTYFNYEAQQDKSGLPNDRFSAERPEGSISTLTIQRTEQRDSAMYRCASSLAGATQYFGPGTRLLVL.

Here the CDR3 DNA reads TGTGCCAGCAGCTCCCCCTTTGAGGCTTTCTTT. Translation gives CASSSPFEAFF. The chain joins TRBV6-5 to TRBJ1-1; D remains ambiguous. CDR1 is MNHEY, CDR2 SVGAGI, per germline. The CDR3 length is 11 residues. Trimming removed 6 bases from V and 11 bases from J, with 13 bases in between.

In its sample, this clonotype was seen a few times. The chain couples TRBV29-1 to TRBJ2-1; D unresolved. The CDR3 is 15 residues long. Germline CDR1 is SQVTM and CDR2 is ANQGSEA. The V end lost 2 bases, the J end lost 5 bases, and 16 bases lay between the germline ends. DNA of the CDR3: TGCAGCGTTGAAAAGCTCAGTAGGCGAAACAATGAGCAGTTCTTC. Translated, it gives CSVEKLSRRNNEQFF.

V usage is TRBV12-3 or TRBV12-4 and J usage is TRBJ1-2, with D tentatively TRBD1 (5 bases). The CDR3 covers 13 residues. The V gene lost 3 bases and the J gene lost 8 bases, with 13 bases spanning the gap. Written as DNA, the CDR3 is TGTGCCAGCAGTTTTCCCCAGGGACGGGGCTACACCTTC. As protein: CASSFPQGRGYTF.

This clonotype was seen repeatedly, ten times or more. The rearrangement joins TRBV12-3 or TRBV12-4 to TRBJ2-5; 9 bases are shared with TRBD2. The CDR3 spans 16 residues. The trim removed 0 bases at V and 2 bases at J, leaving 4 bases unmatched. The CDR3 loop is CASSLAREGAQETQYF. The CDR3 region has the DNA TGTGCCAGCAGTTTAGCGCGGGAGGGGGCTCAAGAGACCCAGTACTTC.

This clonotype was detected only a few times. The chain links TRBV15 to TRBJ2-2, with 8 nucleotides matching TRBD1. Germline V lookup: CDR1 LNHNV, CDR2 YYDKDF (reference sequence). V lost 3 bases to trimming and J lost 7 bases; unmatched junction nucleotides: 16. The CDR3 is made up of 18 amino acids. The CDR3 sequence is CATSSSSLRQGFNGELFF. DNA for the CDR3: TGTGCCACCAGCAGCTCTAGTCTGAGACAGGGGTTTAACGGGGAGCTGTTTTTT.

A single count supports this clonotype. The rearrangement uses TRBV11-1 and TRBJ2-3, with 12 positions matching TRBD1. The CDR3 length is 20 residues. V gave up 5 bases and J gave up 7 bases; unmatched junction bases: 22. CDR1 is SGHAT, CDR2 FQDESV, per germline (reference sequence). CDR3 DNA sequence: TGTGCCAGCAGCAAGGGACAGGGGGCAAAGGCGGCACACCGAGTAAATACGCAGTATTTT. Protein sequence: CASSKGQGAKAAHRVNTQYF.

This sequence joins TRBV5-1 and TRBJ2-2; TRBD1 matches at 9 bases. The V gene end was trimmed by 5 bases and the J gene end by 6 bases; junction bases not matched to a gene: 8. In germline, CDR1 is SGHRS, CDR2 YFSETQ. CDR3 size: 15 residues. The CDR3 here is CASSPGTGTAGELFF. The CDR3 DNA reads as TGCGCCAGCAGTCCCGGGACAGGGACCGCCGGGGAGCTGTTTTTT.

This clonotype was counted only a few times. The chain has TRBV20-1 and TRBJ2-4; perhaps TRBD2 as D (5 bases). The CDR3 has 18 amino acids. CDR1 and CDR2 (germline): DFQATT, SNEGSKA (reference sequence). Trimming left V 1 base short and J 0 bases short, with 19 bases between. The CDR3 is CSARARADTLLAKNIQYF. The CDR3 DNA reads as TGCAGTGCTAGAGCCCGAGCGGATACCCTTCTAGCCAAAAACATTCAGTACTTC.

This clonotype was counted only a few times. The rearrangement uses TRBV7-2 and TRBJ1-1; 7 nucleotides match TRBD1. J was trimmed by 1 base and V by 5 bases; bases with no gene match: 10. Germline loops: CDR1 SGHTA, CDR2 FQGNSA. CDR3 length equals 16 residues. CDR3 nucleotide sequence: TGTGCCAGCAGCCAGGGGGGAGGACGGCCGAACACTGAAGCTTTCTTT. Encoded protein: CASSQGGGRPNTEAFF.

The chain combines TRBV12-3 or TRBV12-4 with TRBJ1-5; D ambiguous. The CDR3 length is 14 residues. The ends were cut back, 10 bases at V and 3 bases at J, with 16 bases in the middle. CDR3 in DNA: TGTGCCACCACGACACTCTACGTCAATCAGCCCCAGCATTTT. Protein product: CATTTLYVNQPQHF.

This clonotype was seen only a few times. The V and J genes are TRBV5-1 and TRBJ2-1; TRBD2 matches 7 bases. The CDR3 is 14 amino acids. CDR1 SGHRS and CDR2 YFSETQ come from the germline V gene. V was pared by 5 bases and J by 5 bases, with 7 bases of the junction left unmatched. The CDR3 region has the DNA TGCGCCAGCAGGCCCTGGGGGACTAACAATGAGCAGTTCTTC. The encoded protein is CASRPWGTNNEQFF.

The chain carries TRBV6-4 and TRBJ1-1; D gene ambiguous. The germline gives CDR1 MRHNA, CDR2 SNTAGT. V lost 6 bases, J lost 1 base, and 9 bases lay in between. This CDR3 spans 13 amino acids. CDR3 protein: CASSAEENTEAFF. The CDR3, as DNA: TGTGCCAGCAGCGCGGAGGAGAACACTGAAGCTTTCTTT.

The gene calls are TRBV2 and TRBJ1-5; tentatively, D is TRBD1 (6 bases). CDR1 and CDR2 from the germline V gene are SNHLY and FYNNEI. V lost 11 bases and J 5 bases, leaving 10 bases between the germline ends. The CDR3 covers 11 residues. CDR3 protein: CAGGADQPQHF. The DNA for the CDR3 is TGTGCCGGGGGGGCAGATCAGCCCCAGCATTTT.

V usage is TRBV6-2 or TRBV6-3 and J usage is TRBJ2-3; perhaps TRBD2 as D (6 bases). With 0 bases removed from V and 3 bases from J, the gap between germline ends came to 10 bases. There are 15 residues in the CDR3. The germline V gene has CDR1 MNHEY and CDR2 SVGEGT. CDR3 region: CASSYSAGSTDTQYF. The CDR3 region has the DNA TGTGCCAGCAGTTACTCGGCGGGATCTACAGATACGCAGTATTTT.

The chain links TRBV28 to TRBJ1-6, with TRBD1 identical over 7 bases. J gave up 7 bases and V 7 bases, and 4 bases lay outside the gene matches. This CDR3 region has 13 residues. Germline CDR1 MDHEN, CDR2 SYDVKM. The CDR3 region is CASIRRGNSPLHF. DNA of the CDR3: TGTGCCAGCATACGCAGGGGGAATTCACCCCTCCACTTT.